A single sample gave rise to the 9 T cell receptor beta chains below, sequenced in a study of blood T cell repertoires in COVID-19. Only in-frame clones appear in the TCRdb table, and some are missing; sequencing was by immunoSEQ multiplex PCR. The sample contains some 200,000 clones, around 84% of which appear only once. The sequencing sample was made of peripheral blood. Receptor source: a man aged 50 to 60 who had recovered from COVID-19.

This sequence joins TRBV30 and TRBJ1-1; weak D call: TRBD1 (5 bases). The V and J ends lost 5 bases and 6 bases respectively, with 13 bases between them. The germline CDR1 and CDR2 sequences are GTSNPN and SVGIG (reference sequence). The CDR3 consists of 12 residues. CDR3 nucleotides: TGTGCCTGGGGCCAGGGTCGGGCTGAAGCTTTCTTT. It is translated as CAWGQGRAEAFF.

J is TRBJ1-2 and V is TRBV6-1; D unresolved. Germline values: CDR1 MNHNS, CDR2 SASEGT. This CDR3 spans 20 amino acids. The V end was cut by 0 bases, the J end by 1 base, with 24 bases between. Here the CDR3 reads CASSEASGFLLDLINYGYTF. The CDR3 DNA reads as TGTGCCAGCAGTGAAGCCTCAGGTTTTTTGCTCGACCTAATTAACTATGGCTACACCTTC.

The V and J genes are TRBV2 and TRBJ1-4; D is ambiguous. Germline V gene sequence: CDR1 SNHLY, CDR2 FYNNEI. V shed 1 base and J shed 4 bases, with 7 bases lying between them. The CDR3 totals 14 residues. The CDR3 DNA reads as TGTGCCAGCAGTGAAGGGCAGATTAATGAAAAACTGTTTTTT. It translates to CASSEGQINEKLFF.

The chain uses TRBV27 and TRBJ2-7, with 7 bases fitting TRBD2. Per the germline V gene, CDR1 is MNHEY and CDR2 is SMNVEV (reference sequence). The CDR3 consists of 13 residues. V gave up 6 bases and J gave up 6 bases; unmatched junction bases: 8. The CDR3 coding sequence is TGTGCCAGCAGGAGGACCTCGGGAGGCGAGCAGTACTTC. This sequence encodes CASRRTSGGEQYF.

The rearrangement uses TRBV11-3 and TRBJ2-5, with 7 bases fitting TRBD2. Germline trimming cut 1 base from V and 5 bases from J; bases unmatched to any gene: 7. This CDR3 is 15 amino acids long. CDR1 and CDR2 from the germline V gene are SGHNT and YENEEA. CDR3 in amino acids: CASSLGLAGMETQYF. As DNA, the CDR3 is TGTGCCAGCAGCTTAGGATTAGCGGGCATGGAGACCCAGTACTTC.

The gene calls are TRBV28 and TRBJ1-4, with D unclear. Germline V gives CDR1 MDHEN, CDR2 SYDVKM. This CDR3 has 14 amino acids. Deletions cut 5 bases from V and 8 bases from J, with 15 bases between. The CDR3 DNA reads as TGTGCCAGCAGTCCCTTAGCTTTACTCGAAAAACTGTTTTTT. Its translation: CASSPLALLEKLFF.

V is TRBV9 and J is TRBJ2-2, with 11 nucleotides matching TRBD1. The V segment lost 0 bases and the J segment 7 bases; nucleotides outside the gene matches: 5. The CDR3 is 16 residues long. Germline-derived CDR1 and CDR2 are SGDLS and YYNGEE. CDR3 bases: TGTGCCAGCAGCGTAGCCGGACAGGGGGCCAGCGGGGAGCTGTTTTTT. It yields the protein CASSVAGQGASGELFF.

The count of this clone is one. The chain joins TRBV18 to TRBJ2-5, with D maybe TRBD1 (6 bases). CDR1 and CDR2 (germline): KGHSH, LQKENI. This CDR3 region has 15 residues. V was clipped by 2 bases and J by 5 bases, with 15 bases between them. The CDR3 region is CASSPMGAGEETQYF. CDR3 coding DNA: TGTGCCAGCTCACCAATGGGGGCAGGGGAGGAGACCCAGTACTTC.

The chain is built from TRBV28 and TRBJ2-6; TRBD2 matches at 9 bases. This CDR3 contains 15 residues. With 6 bases clipped from V and 3 bases from J, the junction kept 3 bases outside the gene matches. Germline CDR1 MDHEN, CDR2 SYDVKM. As DNA, the CDR3 is TGTGCCAGCAGCTGGACTAGCGTTGGGGCCAACGTCCTGACTTTC. This gives the protein CASSWTSVGANVLTF.